These 8 T cell receptor beta chains originate from one sample sequenced in a study of PD-L1 blockade in urothelial cancer. Only in-frame clones appear in the TCRdb table, and some are missing; sequencing was by immunoSEQ multiplex PCR. The table records 70,000 to 80,000 clones, around four fifths of them present only once. Sample time point: pretreatment peripheral blood. Sample: PBMCs, taken around atezolizumab (anti-PD-L1) treatment. All receptors come from a middle-aged man with urothelial cancer.

The gene calls are TRBV14 and TRBJ2-1; TRBD2 matches 11 bases. V trimming: 3 bases; J trimming: 8 bases; junction bases outside the gene matches: 15. Germline V gives CDR1 SGHDN, CDR2 FVKESK. The CDR3 length is 18 residues. DNA for the CDR3: TGTGCCAGCAGCCAGACCATGGGGAGACTAGCGGGATTAGATGAGCAGTTCTTC. This translates into CASSQTMGRLAGLDEQFF.

The genes are TRBV2 and TRBJ1-2, with 9 bases identical to TRBD1. The J segment lost 8 bases and the V segment lost 4 bases, leaving 5 bases of the junction unmatched. CDR1 and CDR2 from the germline V gene are SNHLY and FYNNEI. This CDR3 has 13 amino acids. The CDR3 region has the DNA TGTGCCAGCAGTGGGACAGGGGATAACGGCTACACCTTC. Translating gives CASSGTGDNGYTF.

The CDR3 region is CAWKGGAHEQYF. The CDR3 DNA sequence: TGTGCCTGGAAAGGGGGGGCCCACGAGCAGTACTTC. V is TRBV30 and J is TRBJ2-7; D may be TRBD2 (7 bases). The germline V and J ends were trimmed by 4 bases and 5 bases, with 12 bases remaining between them. Germline V lookup: CDR1 GTSNPN, CDR2 SVGIG (reference sequence). CDR3 size: 12 residues.

The chain joins TRBV28 to TRBJ2-5; TRBD1 matches at 10 bases. Per germline, CDR1 MDHEN and CDR2 SYDVKM. The CDR3 runs 19 residues. V was pared by 4 bases and J by 2 bases, with 16 bases of the junction left unmatched. The CDR3 loop reads CASSSNLGQGEFRQETQYF. The CDR3 DNA reads TGTGCCAGCAGTTCCAACCTCGGACAGGGGGAGTTTCGGCAAGAGACCCAGTACTTC.

This chain uses TRBV9 with TRBJ1-3, with D tentatively TRBD1 (6 bases). Germline V gives CDR1 SGDLS, CDR2 YYNGEE. CDR3 size: 16 residues. Trimming cost V 3 bases and J 0 bases, with 13 bases left between them. As DNA, the CDR3 is TGTGCCAGCAGCGCCGTACAGGGACGCTCTGGAAACACCATATATTTT. Translated: CASSAVQGRSGNTIYF.

The chain carries TRBV4-2 and TRBJ2-1, with 8 positions matching TRBD2. There are 16 residues in the CDR3. Germline trimming cut 0 bases from V and 6 bases from J; bases unmatched to any gene: 7. Germline CDR1 and CDR2: LGHNA and YNFKEQ. CDR3 region: CASSQESGLGGNEQFF. The CDR3 nucleotides are TGTGCCAGCAGCCAAGAGTCGGGACTAGGGGGCAATGAGCAGTTCTTC.

V and J are TRBV7-3 and TRBJ2-1; maybe TRBD1 (5 bases). The germline gives CDR1 SGHTA, CDR2 FQGTGA. V was cut by 3 bases and J by 7 bases, with 16 bases left in between. This CDR3 is built from 15 residues. Written as DNA, the CDR3 is TGTGCCAGCAGCTTGGGGCTGCAAAAAGGGAATGAGCAGTTCTTC. It encodes CASSLGLQKGNEQFF.

The gene calls are TRBV7-9 and TRBJ2-7; D might be TRBD2 (5 bases). V was shortened by 5 bases and J by 1 base, with 15 bases between the two germline ends. The V gene's germline CDR1 is SEHNR and CDR2 FQNEAQ (reference sequence). This CDR3 is 15 amino acids long. The CDR3 sequence is CASSRSVGLSYEQYF. The CDR3 region has the DNA TGTGCCAGCAGCCGAAGTGTAGGACTTTCCTACGAGCAGTACTTC.